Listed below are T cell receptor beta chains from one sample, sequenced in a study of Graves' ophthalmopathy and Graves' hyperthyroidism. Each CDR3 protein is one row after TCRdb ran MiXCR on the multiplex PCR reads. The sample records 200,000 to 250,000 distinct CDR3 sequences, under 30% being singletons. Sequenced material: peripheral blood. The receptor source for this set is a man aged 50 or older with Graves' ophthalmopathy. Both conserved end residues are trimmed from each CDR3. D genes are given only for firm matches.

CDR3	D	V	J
SAIGTSGRALGYYEQY	TRBD2	TRBV20-1	TRBJ2-7
ASSQEPAGAETQY	TRBD2	TRBV4-2	TRBJ2-5
ASRFGASNQPQH	NA	TRBV19	TRBJ1-5
ATSDSGTQETQY	NA	TRBV24-1	TRBJ2-5
RPKGESYGYT	NA	TRBV20-1	TRBJ1-2
ASSFGQLIRNIQY	NA	TRBV6-2/TRBV6-3	TRBJ2-4
ASSAFGTGSNNEQF	TRBD1	TRBV2	TRBJ2-1
ASRPTGAGELF	NA	TRBV12-3/TRBV12-4	TRBJ2-2
ASSYVSDTEAF	NA	TRBV6-2/TRBV6-3	TRBJ1-1
ASSLRTGEVGANVLT	TRBD1	TRBV5-1	TRBJ2-6
ASSFSWTGTYEQY	TRBD1	TRBV12-3/TRBV12-4	TRBJ2-7
ASSLQGSENIQY	NA	TRBV5-1	TRBJ2-4
ASSFWRSNQPQH	NA	TRBV28	TRBJ1-5
ASSLAGHYEQY	NA	TRBV5-1	TRBJ2-7
ASSLVAGALVYEQY	TRBD2	TRBV11-2	TRBJ2-7
ASTGQVHGYT	TRBD1	TRBV7-9	TRBJ1-2
ASSSHKTLFTGELF	NA	TRBV12-3/TRBV12-4	TRBJ2-2
ASSLNSGETQY	NA	TRBV7-2	TRBJ2-5
ASSLGQGFRETQY	TRBD1	TRBV12-3/TRBV12-4	TRBJ2-5
ASRQVGYEQY	NA	TRBV5-1	TRBJ2-7
ASIRSSGNTIY	NA	TRBV7-9	TRBJ1-3
ASTSNPVWDTEAF	NA	TRBV28	TRBJ1-1
ASSEAPGSYTEAF	NA	TRBV6-1	TRBJ1-1
ASSKGQSNTGELF	TRBD1	TRBV6-1	TRBJ2-2
ASSEEALDTGELF	NA	TRBV2	TRBJ2-2
ASSPLVSGANVLT	NA	TRBV6-1	TRBJ2-6
ASSYTRGSYEQY	NA	TRBV6-5	TRBJ2-7
ASSYSLWSTEAF	NA	TRBV6-2/TRBV6-3	TRBJ1-1
ASSLLGQGDNTGELF	TRBD1	TRBV28	TRBJ2-2
ASSPQGGTEAF	NA	TRBV6-2/TRBV6-3	TRBJ1-1
ASSEGQGSSHEQY	NA	TRBV6-1	TRBJ2-7
ASTTRGAGQPQH	TRBD1	TRBV6-5	TRBJ1-5
ATPKSARSYEQY	NA	TRBV6-1	TRBJ2-7
SIRLAGGRGEQY	TRBD2	TRBV20-1	TRBJ2-7
ASSYVGYGYT	NA	TRBV6-2/TRBV6-3	TRBJ1-2
ASSYSGLYEQY	TRBD2	TRBV2	TRBJ2-7
SARVSVHAEAF	NA	TRBV20-1	TRBJ1-1
ASSLSNQETQY	NA	TRBV7-2	TRBJ2-5
ASRTSGRAYEQY	TRBD2	TRBV27	TRBJ2-7
ASRTGTGRTGELF	TRBD1	TRBV27	TRBJ2-2
ASSYLAGELF	NA	TRBV6-2/TRBV6-3	TRBJ2-2
ASSPVVGQY	NA	TRBV7-9	TRBJ2-5
ASSYAGGSYEQY	TRBD2	TRBV6-2/TRBV6-3	TRBJ2-7
ASSETGLGETQY	NA	TRBV2	TRBJ2-5
ASSSRDSLSYEQY	NA	TRBV19	TRBJ2-7